A selection of T cell receptor beta chains follows, all from one sample in a study of T cell responses to AZD1222 COVID-19 vaccine. Clones were read by immunoSEQ multiplex PCR, and TCRdb kept only the in-frame ones, dropping some. The data show 150,000 or so clones, roughly nine tenths seen once. The material sequenced was peripheral blood, taken on day 0 of MenACWY control vaccination. The receptors originated from an adult in good health. The CDR3 runs from the conserved cysteine through the conserved F or W. The D gene is left open where the match is weak. Clone size appears in some rows only: once, few, many, or a class for an expanded clone.

D	V	size	length	J	DNA	CDR3
-	TRBV12-3/TRBV12-4	-	11	TRBJ1-1	TGTGCCAGCACCAGGGGCAGTGAAGCTTTCTTT	CASTRGSEAFF
-	TRBV5-1	-	15	TRBJ1-2	TGCGCCAGCAGCTCACTGGGGCAGGGGATCGATGGCTACACCTTC	CASSSLGQGIDGYTF
-	TRBV14	-	15	TRBJ1-2	TGTGCCAGCAGCCAAGATTCGAGTCGGGTCTATGGCTACACCTTC	CASSQDSSRVYGYTF
TRBD2	TRBV11-3	-	18	TRBJ2-2	TGTGCCAGCAGCTTAGGACTGGGACTAGGACCGAACACCGGGGAGCTGTTTTTT	CASSLGLGLGPNTGELFF
-	TRBV5-1	-	16	TRBJ1-2	TGCGCCAGCAGCCCCGCTTTGGGACCGCAAGACTATGGCTACACCTTC	CASSPALGPQDYGYTF
-	TRBV11-2	-	16	TRBJ2-6	TGTGCCAGCAGCTTAGATCTGGGGGTAGGGGCCAACGTCCTGACTTTC	CASSLDLGVGANVLTF
-	TRBV21-1	-	14	TRBJ2-3	TGTGCCAGCAGACCGGGACAGGACACAGATACGCAGTATTTT	CASRPGQDTDTQYF
TRBD1	TRBV5-1	-	20	TRBJ2-6	TGCGCCAGCAGCTTCTGGACAGGTTCGATGACGATCTCTGGGGCCAACGTCCTGACTTTC	CASSFWTGSMTISGANVLTF
TRBD1	TRBV24-1	-	16	TRBJ2-3	TGTGCCACCAGTGACCTATCCGGGACAGGAAGAGATACGCAGTATTTT	CATSDLSGTGRDTQYF
TRBD1	TRBV19	-	16	TRBJ1-2	TGTGCCAGTAGAAGCACCGGGACAGCTACTAACTATGGCTACACCTTC	CASRSTGTATNYGYTF
-	TRBV6-5	-	13	TRBJ1-5	TGTGCCAGCAGGGACGCCAGCAATCAGCCCCAGCATTTT	CASRDASNQPQHF
-	TRBV15	-	15	TRBJ2-3	TGTGCCACCAGCAGAGGGTTCGGGCCGAGGGATACGCAGTATTTT	CATSRGFGPRDTQYF
-	TRBV9	-	14	TRBJ1-1	TGTGCCAGCAGCTTAGGGGTAGGGGGCACTGAAGCTTTCTTT	CASSLGVGGTEAFF
-	TRBV27	-	12	TRBJ1-5	TGTGCCAGCAGTTTCCGGGACCAGCCCCAGCATTTT	CASSFRDQPQHF
-	TRBV5-1	-	15	TRBJ1-3	TGCGCCAGCAGCTTGGTTGGGGACGCTGGAAACACCATATATTTT	CASSLVGDAGNTIYF
-	TRBV6-2/TRBV6-3	once	13	TRBJ1-2	TGTGCCAGCAGTTACCCCATTCGCGATGGCTACACCTTC	CASSYPIRDGYTF
-	TRBV24-1	-	12	TRBJ1-2	TGTGCCACCGTGCCACTAAGGTTCGGCTACACCTTC	CATVPLRFGYTF
TRBD1	TRBV19	-	15	TRBJ2-7	TGTGCCAGTAGTATAGATCGAAGGGGGCGCGACGAGCAGTACTTC	CASSIDRRGRDEQYF
-	TRBV5-1	-	12	TRBJ1-2	TGCGCCAGCAGCTTGGGGGAGGATGGCTACACCTTC	CASSLGEDGYTF
-	TRBV21-1	few	15	TRBJ2-1	TGTGCCAGCACCTTACCCGCCCAGGAGCTCGTCGAGCAGTTCTTC	CASTLPAQELVEQFF
TRBD1	TRBV24-1	-	14	TRBJ2-5	TGTGCCACCAGTGATACGACAGGGAAGGAGACCCAGTACTTC	CATSDTTGKETQYF
-	TRBV11-3	-	11	TRBJ2-3	TGTGCCAGTGGGTGGGCAGATACGCAGTATTTT	CASGWADTQYF
-	TRBV27	-	14	TRBJ2-3	TGTGCCAGCAGTTTGTCCATTCTCACAGATACGCAGTATTTT	CASSLSILTDTQYF
-	TRBV29-1	-	13	TRBJ1-3	TGCGCGGGAGGGGCCGGCTCTGGAAACACCATATATTTT	CAGGAGSGNTIYF
TRBD1	TRBV7-9	-	16	TRBJ1-5	TGTGCCAGCAGCTCCGACAGGGGCCAATTGGCTCAGCCCCAGCATTTT	CASSSDRGQLAQPQHF
TRBD2	TRBV7-6	-	16	TRBJ2-7	TGTGCCAGCAGCTTAGGGACTAGCGGGAGTGGTGACGAGCAGTACTTC	CASSLGTSGSGDEQYF
TRBD2	TRBV11-2	-	16	TRBJ2-3	TGTGCCAGCAGCCCGCTTAGGGGCGGGGGGACAGATACGCAGTATTTT	CASSPLRGGGTDTQYF
-	TRBV2	-	16	TRBJ2-3	TGTGCCAGCAGTGAAGTCAGGGGTTACTCCACAGATACGCAGTATTTT	CASSEVRGYSTDTQYF